Presented here are 20 T cell receptor beta chains from one specimen sequenced in a study of human T cells and chemical hapten exposure. TCRdb re-derived calls from the RACE reads in MiXCR, one entry per CDR3 protein. The table lists some 400,000 distinct CDR3 sequences, approximately 5.1% of them singletons. The time point: patch test 1, 2 weeks after DPC sensitization. Specified treatment: therapeutic diphenylcyclopropenone sensitization with weekly scalp DPC. Specimen: whole blood, collected in connection with sensitization to the hapten diphenylcyclopropenone (DPC). The receptors were sampled from a woman aged 45-65 years with alopecia areata. Some clones in this sample may be carry-over from other donors' samples.

This clonotype was picked up many times. The chain has TRBV27 and TRBJ2-7; TRBD1 matches at 7 bases. J was trimmed by 3 bases and V by 5 bases; bases with no gene match: 7. The CDR3 length is 14 residues. The V gene's germline CDR1 is MNHEY and CDR2 SMNVEV (reference sequence). CDR3 coding DNA: TGTGCCAGCAGTCTTACGGGGACAGTCTACGAGCAGTACTTC. This translates into CASSLTGTVYEQYF.

The table lists this clonotype with many counts. This rearrangement joins TRBV12-3 or TRBV12-4 to TRBJ1-5; D not certain. This CDR3 contains 13 residues. V was cut by 6 bases and J by 6 bases, with 12 bases left in between. CDR3 sequence: CASSPLEGQPQHF. CDR3 coding DNA: TGTGCCAGCAGCCCTCTAGAGGGTCAGCCCCAGCATTTT.

The table lists this clonotype with many counts. V and J are TRBV6-1 and TRBJ2-7, with a possible D match to TRBD2 (5 bases). V gave up 1 base and J gave up 6 bases, with 10 bases separating them. The CDR3 sequence is 13 residues long. CDR1 is MNHNS and CDR2 is SASEGT in the germline V gene. In DNA, the CDR3 is TGTGCCAGCAGTGAAGTTCCGGGGTTCGAGCAGTACTTC. As protein: CASSEVPGFEQYF.

In its sample, this clonotype was seen many times. The chain couples TRBV12-3 or TRBV12-4 to TRBJ2-1; 7 bases fit TRBD2. The trim removed 7 bases at V and 3 bases at J, leaving 3 bases unmatched. This CDR3 has 13 amino acids. CDR3 bases: TGTGCCAGCACCCGGGACTACTACAATGAGCAGTTCTTC. The encoded protein is CASTRDYYNEQFF.

The J gene is TRBJ2-5, the V gene TRBV19; 9 nucleotides align to TRBD2. The V gene end was trimmed by 3 bases and the J gene end by 5 bases; junction bases not matched to a gene: 7. This CDR3 is built from 15 residues. CDR1 is LNHDA, CDR2 SQIVND, per germline (reference sequence). The CDR3 is CASSIEAGGFETQYF. The CDR3 DNA follows: TGTGCCAGTAGTATCGAAGCGGGAGGCTTTGAGACCCAGTACTTC.

This chain uses TRBV4-3 with TRBJ2-2; D is unresolved. The germline gives CDR1 LGHNA, CDR2 YSLEER. Trimming left V 0 bases short and J 7 bases short, with 6 bases between. The CDR3 extends over 13 amino acids. The CDR3 DNA follows: TGCGCCAGCAGCCAAGATAACGGCGGGGAGCTGTTTTTT. This gives the protein CASSQDNGGELFF.

This clonotype was detected many times. The chain recombines TRBV11-2 with TRBJ2-1, with TRBD1 matching 9 bases. V gave up 6 bases and J gave up 9 bases; unmatched junction bases: 9. This CDR3 region has 14 residues. CDR1 and CDR2 (germline): SGHAT, FQNNGV. CDR3 loop: CASRRTGERGEQFF. The CDR3 nucleotides read TGTGCCAGCAGGAGGACAGGGGAGAGGGGTGAGCAGTTCTTC.

This clonotype came up many times. The chain is built from TRBV4-3 and TRBJ2-7; either TRBD1 or TRBD2 may fit D (5 bases each). Trimming removed 4 bases from V and 1 base from J, with 14 bases in between. The CDR3 is 15 amino acids. Germline CDR1 reads LGHNA; CDR2 reads YSLEER. The CDR3 sequence is CASSPFGGQSYEQYF. The CDR3 nucleotides are TGCGCCAGCAGCCCATTTGGGGGTCAATCCTACGAGCAGTACTTC.

The V and J genes are TRBV7-8 and TRBJ2-7; maybe TRBD1 (6 bases). V lost 3 bases and J 6 bases, leaving 12 bases between the germline ends. The CDR3 runs to 13 residues. Germline V gene data show CDR1 as SGHVS and CDR2 as FQNEAQ. For the CDR3, the DNA is TGTGCCAGCAGCTTCAGGGGTGGACGCGAGCAGTACTTC. Protein sequence: CASSFRGGREQYF.

This clonotype occurred many times. The V gene is TRBV29-1, the J gene TRBJ2-3; TRBD1 agrees at 8 bases. Per germline, CDR1 SQVTM and CDR2 ANQGSEA. The CDR3 is 13 amino acids. After removal of 7 bases from V and 6 bases from J, the junction contained 9 bases not matched to a gene. As DNA, the CDR3 is TGCAGCGCCGCGACAGGGGTTATCGATACGCAGTATTTT. It is translated as CSAATGVIDTQYF.

Ten or more counts support this clonotype. The chain recombines TRBV3-1 with TRBJ2-1, with 11 bases that match TRBD2. V dropped 9 bases and J dropped 3; count of bases not matched to a gene: 10. The V gene's germline CDR1 is LGHDT and CDR2 YNNKEL (reference sequence). This CDR3 comprises 16 residues. CDR3 protein: CASSAGTSGYYNEQFF. Written as DNA, the CDR3 is TGTGCCAGTTCTGCCGGGACTAGCGGATACTACAATGAGCAGTTCTTC.

At least ten counts were recorded for this clonotype. The rearrangement joins TRBV20-1 to TRBJ1-1; tentatively, D is TRBD1 (5 bases). This CDR3 spans 16 amino acids. Trimming removed 0 bases from V and 2 bases from J, with 16 bases in between. Per the germline V gene, CDR1 is DFQATT and CDR2 is SNEGSKA (reference sequence). The CDR3 region is CSARDPPGRGNTEAFF. The DNA of the CDR3 is TGCAGTGCTAGAGACCCACCGGGACGGGGTAACACTGAAGCTTTCTTT.

This clonotype occurred many times. This chain connects TRBV12-3 or TRBV12-4 to TRBJ2-7; the D is unclear. Trimming cost V 2 bases and J 0 bases, with 5 bases left between them. The CDR3 runs to 13 residues. For the CDR3, the DNA is TGTGCCAGCAGTTTAAGTCCCTCCTACGAGCAGTACTTC. Translation: CASSLSPSYEQYF.

This clonotype was observed a handful of times. The chain joins TRBV21-1 to TRBJ2-5; the D call of TRBD2 is as the table states it, not checked on the DNA. TRBV21-1 is termed a pseudogene. The length of the CDR3 is 19 residues. The CDR3 loop is CASSKEVAGGPVVVGTQYF. As DNA, the CDR3 is TGTGCCAGCAGCAAAGAGGTAGCGGGAGGCCCAGTTGTGGTTGGGACCCAGTACTTC.

This clonotype has a handful of counts. J is TRBJ1-4 and V is TRBV4-1; D uncertain. Germline CDR1 MGHRA, CDR2 YSYEKL. The CDR3 spans 14 residues. V lost 0 bases and J lost 8, with 10 bases in between. CDR3 nucleotide sequence: TGCGCCAGCAGCCAAGATCCAGGTCGGGAAAAACTGTTTTTT. It encodes CASSQDPGREKLFF.

Ten or more counts support this clonotype. The rearrangement uses TRBV6-6 and TRBJ2-1; D perhaps matches TRBD1 (7 bases). V lost 4 bases, J lost 6 bases, and 16 bases lay in between. Looked up from germline, CDR1 is MNHNY and CDR2 is SVGAGI (reference sequence). This CDR3 region has 15 residues. The CDR3 loop is CASSLSNRGGNEQFF. CDR3 bases: TGTGCCAGCAGTTTATCTAACAGGGGAGGCAATGAGCAGTTCTTC.

In this sample, this clonotype turned up many times. V and J are TRBV25-1 and TRBJ1-1; D is ambiguous. Trimming stripped 2 bases from V and 1 base from J, with 5 bases between. The germline V gene has CDR1 MGHDK and CDR2 SYGVNS. This CDR3 region has 13 residues. CDR3 sequence: CASSEVQNTEAFF. Here the CDR3 DNA reads TGTGCCAGCAGTGAAGTCCAGAACACTGAAGCTTTCTTT.

The V gene is TRBV5-1, the J gene TRBJ2-6, with 7 bases aligning to TRBD1. The CDR3 is 18 amino acids. V gave up 5 bases and J gave up 0 bases; unmatched junction bases: 11. CDR1 is SGHRS and CDR2 is YFSETQ in the germline V gene. CDR3 bases: TGCGCCAGCAGTAGCTCGGGACAGAGGCTCTCTGGGGCCAACGTCCTGACTTTC. This encodes CASSSSGQRLSGANVLTF.

This rearrangement joins TRBV12-3 or TRBV12-4 to TRBJ2-5, with D maybe TRBD2 (6 bases). This CDR3 contains 14 residues. V was cut by 5 bases and J by 1 base, with 11 bases left in between. The CDR3, as DNA: TGTGCCAGCAGTCGCCCGGGGGTCCAAGAGACCCAGTACTTC. Amino acid sequence: CASSRPGVQETQYF.

This clonotype occurred many times. V usage is TRBV7-2 and J usage is TRBJ2-2; 10 bases match TRBD2. The germline V gene has CDR1 SGHTA and CDR2 FQGNSA. The J segment lost 3 bases and the V segment lost 8 bases, leaving 6 bases of the junction unmatched. This CDR3 contains 15 residues. The DNA of the CDR3 is TGTGCCAGCCACGTAGCGGGGGGCGACACCGGGGAGCTGTTTTTT. Its translation is CASHVAGGDTGELFF. Drawing the rest from reference TRBV7-2 and TRBJ2-2, the complete variable domain is GAGVSQSPSNKVTEKGKDVELRCDPISGHTALYWYRQSLGQGLEFLIYFQGNSAPDKSGLPSDRFSAERTGGSVSTLTIQRTQQEDSAVYLCASHVAGGDTGELFFGEGSRLTVL.